This T cell receptor (beta chain) was captured by sequencing in a study of vaccination and CD4 T cells after COVID-19. CDR1 is LGHNA, CDR2 YNFKEQ, per germline. V lost 0 bases, J lost 0 bases, and 6 bases stayed unmatched. This CDR3 is 18 amino acids long. The Oncomine TCR Beta short-read assay generated sequence data from the DNA of cultured CD4+ T cells. The authors extracted genomic DNA from cultured CD4+ T cells. TCRdb called the PCR reads again in MiXCR, with one record for every CDR3 protein. This sample has 20,000 to 25,000 distinct CDR3 sequences, with 35% to 45% found just once. Indicated treatment: roughly ten-day PBMC culture with coronavirus spike peptide pools or control peptides (ViraFEST assay). In the case of this clonotype: The antigen remains unidentified.

The receptor's source is a human donor who had recovered from COVID-19. The chain employs TRBV4-2 and TRBJ2-2; 8 bases are a match to TRBD2. The input for sequencing was CD4+ T cells from blood, cultured in vitro, taken before SARS-CoV-2 vaccination. The CDR3 is CASSQDPAGAANTGELFF. Here the CDR3 DNA reads TGTGCCAGCAGCCAAGATCCAGCGGGGGCCGCGAACACCGGGGAGCTGTTTTTT.